One sample yielded the 19 T cell receptor beta chains listed below, sequenced in a study of PD-1 blockade in mismatch repair-deficient tumors. Measured with immunoSEQ multiplex PCR; TCRdb has only the in-frame clones, and not every one. The data show tens of thousands of clones, roughly 81% seen once. The sequences come from peripheral blood, collected 2 weeks after starting pembrolizumab. Every receptor here comes from an adult with mismatch repair-deficient cancer.

The gene calls are TRBV7-9 and TRBJ2-6; the D is unclear. Germline assignment: CDR1 SEHNR and CDR2 FQNEAQ (reference sequence). The ends were cut back, 5 bases at V and 2 bases at J, with 10 bases in the middle. The CDR3 loop spans 15 amino acids. This chain's CDR3 is CASSPDLTGANVLTF. Here the CDR3 DNA reads TGTGCCAGCAGCCCAGACTTGACTGGGGCCAACGTCCTGACTTTC.

This chain joins TRBV5-4 and TRBJ2-3; 8 nucleotides line up with TRBD2. The CDR3 is made up of 17 amino acids. J lost 3 bases, V lost 6 bases, and 15 bases had no gene match. Germline-derived CDR1 and CDR2 are SGHNT and YYREEE (reference sequence). In DNA form, the CDR3 reads TGTGCCAGCAAACTTGGACCGGGACTAGTAGCGACAGATACGCAGTATTTT. Its protein product is CASKLGPGLVATDTQYF.

V and J are TRBV7-2 and TRBJ2-1, with 7 nucleotides matching TRBD2. The CDR3 spans 16 residues. In germline, CDR1 is SGHTA, CDR2 FQGNSA. J was trimmed by 4 bases and V by 4 bases; bases with no gene match: 10. CDR3 region: CASSWEGRGSYNEQFF. The CDR3 DNA reads as TGTGCCAGCAGCTGGGAGGGGCGCGGTTCGTACAATGAGCAGTTCTTC. The entire variable domain, with the rest obtained from reference TRBV7-2 and TRBJ2-1, is as follows: GAGVSQSPSNKVTEKGKDVELRCDPISGHTALYWYRQSLGQGLEFLIYFQGNSAPDKSGLPSDRFSAERTGGSVSTLTIQRTQQEDSAVYLCASSWEGRGSYNEQFFGPGTRLTVL.

The J gene is TRBJ2-7, the V gene TRBV6-1, with 8 bases aligning to TRBD1. Germline V gene sequence: CDR1 MNHNS, CDR2 SASEGT. This CDR3 comprises 16 residues. Losses at the gene ends were 3 bases for V and 2 bases for J; bases not matched to a gene: 9. The CDR3 DNA reads TGTGCCAGCAGTGAGGGCAGGGGGCTACCTCCCTACGAGCAGTACTTC. Its protein product is CASSEGRGLPPYEQYF.

The rearrangement links TRBV2 to TRBJ2-7; 7 nucleotides align to TRBD1. Trimming at V came to 10 bases and at J to 1 base, leaving 7 bases not matched to a gene. Looked up from germline, CDR1 is SNHLY and CDR2 is FYNNEI. This CDR3 comprises 13 residues. The CDR3 loop reads CAIDRDSSYEQYF. CDR3 in DNA: TGTGCCATAGACCGGGACAGTTCCTACGAGCAGTACTTC.

The chain recombines TRBV13 with TRBJ2-7; TRBD2 agrees at 14 bases. Germline lookup yields CDR1 PRHDT and CDR2 FYEKMQ (reference sequence). The V gene end was trimmed by 4 bases and the J gene end by 0 bases; junction bases not matched to a gene: 14. This CDR3 spans 20 amino acids. CDR3 bases: TGTGCCAGCAGCTCAAGCTGGGGACTAGCGGGAGTGGTGGGCTCCTACGAGCAGTACTTC. Protein: CASSSSWGLAGVVGSYEQYF.

Of note for this clone: The sample carries other DNA sequences with the same CDR3. V and J are TRBV4-3 and TRBJ1-1; the D is unclear. There are 15 residues in the CDR3. Trimming pared 0 bases from V and 0 bases from J, leaving 8 bases between. CDR1 and CDR2 (germline): LGHNA, YSLEER. The CDR3 protein is CASSQDPGMNTEAFF. CDR3 DNA sequence: TGCGCCAGCAGCCAAGACCCGGGAATGAACACTGAAGCTTTCTTT.

This chain joins TRBV6-5 and TRBJ1-1; 9 bases align to TRBD1. The J segment lost 4 bases and the V segment lost 2 bases, leaving 5 bases of the junction unmatched. The CDR3 covers 15 residues. The germline gives CDR1 MNHEY, CDR2 SVGAGI. CDR3 amino acids: CASSYRTGVATEAFF. In nucleotides, the CDR3 is TGTGCCAGCAGTTACCGGACAGGGGTGGCCACTGAAGCTTTCTTT.

CDR3 amino acids: CASSRLVLAVTDTQYF. The CDR3 region has the DNA TGTGCCAGCAGCCGTTTGGTCCTAGCGGTCACAGATACGCAGTATTTT. The rearrangement joins TRBV11-2 to TRBJ2-3; 7 nucleotides agree with TRBD2. V lost 5 bases and J lost 2; bases outside the gene matches: 10. The CDR3 loop spans 16 amino acids. Germline lookup yields CDR1 SGHAT and CDR2 FQNNGV. The complete variable domain, with remaining parts taken from reference TRBV11-2 and TRBJ2-3, reads EAGVAQSPRYKIIEKRQSVAFWCNPISGHATLYWYQQILGQGPKLLIQFQNNGVVDDSQLPKDRFSAERLKGVDSTLKIQPAKLEDSAVYLCASSRLVLAVTDTQYFGPGTRLTVL.

The V gene is TRBV7-2, the J gene TRBJ1-5; D is undetermined. V lost 2 bases, J lost 3 bases, and 8 bases lay in between. Germline assignment: CDR1 SGHTA and CDR2 FQGNSA. CDR3 length equals 14 residues. The CDR3 is CASSLPGANQPQHF. The CDR3 DNA follows: TGTGCCAGCAGCTTACCGGGAGCCAATCAGCCCCAGCATTTT. Full variable domain (remainder filled in from reference TRBV7-2 and TRBJ1-5): GAGVSQSPSNKVTEKGKDVELRCDPISGHTALYWYRQSLGQGLEFLIYFQGNSAPDKSGLPSDRFSAERTGGSVSTLTIQRTQQEDSAVYLCASSLPGANQPQHFGDGTRLSIL.

The chain uses TRBV6-6 and TRBJ2-1, with D perhaps given as TRBD1 or TRBD2 (5 bases each). Germline-derived CDR1 and CDR2 are MNHNY and SVGAGI (reference sequence). The length of the CDR3 is 16 residues. Trimming left V 6 bases short and J 5 bases short, with 20 bases between. CDR3 nucleotides: TGTGCCAGCAGACGGGGCTTGGGAGACGCTGACAATGAGCAGTTCTTC. Its protein is CASRRGLGDADNEQFF.

This clone occurred a few times. V usage is TRBV7-2 and J usage is TRBJ1-2; no reliable D call. The CDR3 loop spans 13 amino acids. Trimming pared 1 base from V and 6 bases from J, leaving 9 bases between. Germline V lookup: CDR1 SGHTA, CDR2 FQGNSA. This chain's CDR3 is CASSLGWQDGYTF. The CDR3 region has the DNA TGTGCCAGCAGCTTAGGATGGCAGGATGGCTACACCTTC.

A single count supports this clone. The V gene is TRBV7-2, the J gene TRBJ2-4; 9 bases align to TRBD2. This CDR3 has 17 residues. V dropped 0 bases and J dropped 6; count of bases not matched to a gene: 9. Germline CDR1 is SGHTA and CDR2 is FQGNSA. The CDR3 DNA follows: TGTGCCAGCAGCTTAGCCCGCGACCTAGCGGGAATAAACATTCAGTACTTC. Encoded protein: CASSLARDLAGINIQYF. Together with reference TRBV7-2 and TRBJ2-4, the CDR3 gives the full variable domain: GAGVSQSPSNKVTEKGKDVELRCDPISGHTALYWYRQSLGQGLEFLIYFQGNSAPDKSGLPSDRFSAERTGGSVSTLTIQRTQQEDSAVYLCASSLARDLAGINIQYFGAGTRLSVL.

This clone was observed a handful of times. V gene TRBV7-9 combines with J gene TRBJ1-4; D is ambiguous. The germline V gene encodes CDR1 SEHNR and CDR2 FQNEAQ (reference sequence). V was shortened by 5 bases and J by 1 base, with 5 bases between the two germline ends. The CDR3 is 13 residues long. The CDR3 coding sequence is TGTGCCAGCAGCCCAGTAACTAATGAAAAACTGTTTTTT. It encodes CASSPVTNEKLFF.

The V call is TRBV18, the J call TRBJ2-1, with TRBD2 matching 9 bases. CDR1 is KGHSH and CDR2 is LQKENI in the germline V gene. V trimming: 4 bases; J trimming: 0 bases; junction bases outside the gene matches: 4. This CDR3 region has 16 residues. CDR3 amino acids: CASSLTTSGSYNEQFF. The CDR3, as DNA: TGTGCCAGCTCACTTACGACTAGCGGCTCCTACAATGAGCAGTTCTTC.

This CDR3 reads CASNRQAWTSGPYEQYF. CDR3 coding DNA: TGTGCCAGCAATAGACAGGCCTGGACTAGCGGGCCCTACGAGCAGTACTTC. The genes are TRBV27 and TRBJ2-7; 11 bases are a match to TRBD2. Looked up from germline, CDR1 is MNHEY and CDR2 is SMNVEV (reference sequence). The ends lost 7 bases at V and 2 bases at J; junction bases unmatched: 13. The CDR3 sequence is 17 residues long.

The CDR3 coding sequence is TGTGCCAGCAGTATACGACAGAACACTGAAGCTTTCTTT. Translated, it gives CASSIRQNTEAFF. This chain connects TRBV27 to TRBJ1-1; the D is unclear. Germline CDR1 MNHEY, CDR2 SMNVEV (reference sequence). V lost 5 bases to trimming and J lost 1 base, with 8 bases between them. The CDR3 sequence is 13 residues long.

The rearrangement links TRBV5-6 to TRBJ2-7, with TRBD2 matching 7 bases. This CDR3 region has 15 residues. The V gene end was trimmed by 2 bases and the J gene end by 4 bases; junction bases not matched to a gene: 9. Germline CDR1 SGHDT, CDR2 YYEEEE. The DNA of the CDR3 is TGTGCCAGCAGCTTACCCCGGGACTACCATTACGAGCAGTACTTC. Translated, it gives CASSLPRDYHYEQYF.

This clone was found a few times. The chain carries TRBV9 and TRBJ2-7; 16 positions match TRBD2. The V gene's germline CDR1 is SGDLS and CDR2 YYNGEE. J was trimmed by 10 bases and V by 2 bases; bases with no gene match: 3. The CDR3 runs to 14 residues. The CDR3 loop reads CASSVGLAGGPQYF. CDR3 bases: TGTGCCAGCAGCGTGGGACTAGCGGGAGGGCCACAGTACTTC.